This T cell receptor beta chain was recovered during a study of control samples from healthy donors and cancer patients. Sequencing was performed with immunoSEQ multiplex PCR; in TCRdb, only in-frame clones are kept and a portion is missing. Here the sample spans some 90,000 clones, around 83% being singletons. CDR3 size: 15 residues. V dropped 0 bases and J dropped 5 bases, with 11 bases sitting between them. This rearrangement joins TRBV23-1 to TRBJ1-5, with D possibly matching TRBD1 (6 bases). TRBV23-1 is assigned to the ORF class and has an uncertain function. This receptor was obtained from a woman between 45 and 60 years old in good health. Sequencing was carried out using blood. The CDR3 bases are TGCGCCAGCAGTCAATCTAAGGGGGAATATCAGCCCCAGCATTTT. Its translation is CASSQSKGEYQPQHF.